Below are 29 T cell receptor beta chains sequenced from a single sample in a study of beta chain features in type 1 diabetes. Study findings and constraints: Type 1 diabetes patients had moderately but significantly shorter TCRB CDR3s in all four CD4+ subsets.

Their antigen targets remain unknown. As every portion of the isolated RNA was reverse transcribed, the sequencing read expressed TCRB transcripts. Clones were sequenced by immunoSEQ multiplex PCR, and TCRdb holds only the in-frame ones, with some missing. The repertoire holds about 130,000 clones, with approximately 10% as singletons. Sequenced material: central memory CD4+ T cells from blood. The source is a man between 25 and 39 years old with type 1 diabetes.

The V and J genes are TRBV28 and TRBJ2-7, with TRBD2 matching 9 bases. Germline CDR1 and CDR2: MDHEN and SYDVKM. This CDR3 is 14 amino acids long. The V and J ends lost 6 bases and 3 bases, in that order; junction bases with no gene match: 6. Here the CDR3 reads CASRSAGGLYEQYF. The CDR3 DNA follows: TGTGCCAGCAGGAGTGCGGGGGGGCTCTACGAGCAGTACTTC.

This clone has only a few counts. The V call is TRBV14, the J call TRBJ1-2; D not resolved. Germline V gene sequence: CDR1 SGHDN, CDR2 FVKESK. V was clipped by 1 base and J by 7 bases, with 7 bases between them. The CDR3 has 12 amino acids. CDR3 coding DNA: TGTGCCAGCAGCCAAGGGCTTCTTGGCTACACCTTC. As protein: CASSQGLLGYTF.

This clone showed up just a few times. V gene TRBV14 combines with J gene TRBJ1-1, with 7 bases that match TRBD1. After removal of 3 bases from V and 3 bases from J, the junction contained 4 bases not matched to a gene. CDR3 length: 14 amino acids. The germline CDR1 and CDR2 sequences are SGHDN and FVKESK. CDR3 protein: CASSQAGGYTEAFF. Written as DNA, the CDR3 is TGTGCCAGCAGCCAGGCAGGGGGTTACACTGAAGCTTTCTTT.

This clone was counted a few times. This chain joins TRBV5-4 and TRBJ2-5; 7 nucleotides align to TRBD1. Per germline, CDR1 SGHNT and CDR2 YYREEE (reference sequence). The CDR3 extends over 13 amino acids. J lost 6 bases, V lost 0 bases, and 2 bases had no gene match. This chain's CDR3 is CASSLEGAKTQYF. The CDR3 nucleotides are TGTGCCAGCAGCTTGGAGGGGGCGAAGACCCAGTACTTC.

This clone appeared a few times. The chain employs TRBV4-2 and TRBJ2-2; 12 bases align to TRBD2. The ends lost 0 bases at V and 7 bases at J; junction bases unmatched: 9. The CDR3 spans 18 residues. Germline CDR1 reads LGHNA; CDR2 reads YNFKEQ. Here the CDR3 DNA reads TGTGCCAGCAGCCAAGATCTACCCCGACTAGCGGGGGACGGGGAGCTGTTTTTT. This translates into CASSQDLPRLAGDGELFF.

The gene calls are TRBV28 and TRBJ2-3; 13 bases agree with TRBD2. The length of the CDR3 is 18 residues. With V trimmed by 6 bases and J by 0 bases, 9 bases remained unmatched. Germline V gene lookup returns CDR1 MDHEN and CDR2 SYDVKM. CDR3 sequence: CASSAPGTSGVSTDTQYF. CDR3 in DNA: TGTGCCAGCAGCGCTCCCGGGACTAGCGGGGTCAGCACAGATACGCAGTATTTT.

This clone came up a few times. CDR3 in DNA: TGCGCCAGCAGCCACGAGGGACAGGGATTAGTCTATGGCTACACCTTC. This sequence encodes CASSHEGQGLVYGYTF. This chain uses TRBV4-1 with TRBJ1-2, with 9 bases matching TRBD1. From germline, CDR1 is MGHRA and CDR2 YSYEKL. Trimming cost V 3 bases and J 4 bases; bases outside gene matches: 9. The CDR3 consists of 16 residues.

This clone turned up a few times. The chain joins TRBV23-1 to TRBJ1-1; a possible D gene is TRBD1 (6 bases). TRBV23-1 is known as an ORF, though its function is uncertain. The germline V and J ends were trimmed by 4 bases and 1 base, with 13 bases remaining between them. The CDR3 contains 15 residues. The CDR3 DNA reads TGCGCCAGCAGTCTTTCCGGGACATGGAACACTGAAGCTTTCTTT. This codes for CASSLSGTWNTEAFF.

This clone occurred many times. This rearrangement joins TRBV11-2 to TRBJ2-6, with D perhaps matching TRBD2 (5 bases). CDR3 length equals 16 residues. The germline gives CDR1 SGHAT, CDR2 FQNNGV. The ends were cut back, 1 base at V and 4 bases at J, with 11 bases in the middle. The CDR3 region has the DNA TGTGCCAGCAGCTTAGTAGGCGGGTACGGGGCCAACGTCCTGACTTTC. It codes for CASSLVGGYGANVLTF.

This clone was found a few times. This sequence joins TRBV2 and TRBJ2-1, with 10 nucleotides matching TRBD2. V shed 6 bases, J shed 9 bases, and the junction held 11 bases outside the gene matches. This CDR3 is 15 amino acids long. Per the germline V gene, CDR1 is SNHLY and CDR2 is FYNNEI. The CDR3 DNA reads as TGTGCCAGCAGCGCCGACAGCGGGGGGGCGGTTGAGCAGTTCTTC. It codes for CASSADSGGAVEQFF.

DNA of the CDR3: TGTGCCAGCACCGGTGCGGGGGGAAATGAGCAGTTCTTC. It codes for CASTGAGGNEQFF. This chain links TRBV5-6 with TRBJ2-1; 8 nucleotides line up with TRBD2. Germline trimming cut 6 bases from V and 7 bases from J; bases unmatched to any gene: 6. Germline CDR1 and CDR2: SGHDT and YYEEEE. This CDR3 has 13 amino acids.

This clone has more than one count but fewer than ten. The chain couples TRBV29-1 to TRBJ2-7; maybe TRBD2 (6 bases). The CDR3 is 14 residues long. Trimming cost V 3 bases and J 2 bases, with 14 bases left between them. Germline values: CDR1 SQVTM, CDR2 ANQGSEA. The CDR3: CSVEPGTDTYEQYF. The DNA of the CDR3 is TGCAGCGTTGAGCCCGGGACTGATACCTACGAGCAGTACTTC.

The CDR3 sequence is CATSSGSQETQYF. CDR3 sequence (DNA): TGTGCCACCTCTAGCGGGAGCCAAGAGACCCAGTACTTC. V usage is TRBV10-3 and J usage is TRBJ2-5; TRBD2 aligns across 10 bases. CDR3 length: 13 residues. CDR1 and CDR2 (germline): ENHRY, SYGVKD. V dropped 10 bases and J dropped 1; count of bases not matched to a gene: 3.

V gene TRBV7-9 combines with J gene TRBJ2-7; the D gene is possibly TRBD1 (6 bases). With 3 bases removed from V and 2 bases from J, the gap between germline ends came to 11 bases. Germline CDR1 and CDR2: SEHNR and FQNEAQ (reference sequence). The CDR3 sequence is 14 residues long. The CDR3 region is CASSFQGTPYEQYF. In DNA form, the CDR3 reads TGTGCCAGCAGCTTTCAGGGGACCCCCTACGAGCAGTACTTC. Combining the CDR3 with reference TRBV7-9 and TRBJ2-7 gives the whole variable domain DTGVSQNPRHKITKRGQNVTFRCDPISEHNRLYWYRQTLGQGPEFLTYFQNEAQLEKSRLLSDRFSAERPKGSFSTLEIQRTEQGDSAMYLCASSFQGTPYEQYFGPGTRLTVT.

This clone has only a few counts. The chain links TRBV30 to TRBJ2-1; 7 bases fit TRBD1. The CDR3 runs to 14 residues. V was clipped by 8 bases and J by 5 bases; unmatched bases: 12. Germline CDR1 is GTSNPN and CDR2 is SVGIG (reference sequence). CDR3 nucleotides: TGTGCCCGTCAAGCCTCGACAGGGAACAATGAGCAGTTCTTC. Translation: CARQASTGNNEQFF.

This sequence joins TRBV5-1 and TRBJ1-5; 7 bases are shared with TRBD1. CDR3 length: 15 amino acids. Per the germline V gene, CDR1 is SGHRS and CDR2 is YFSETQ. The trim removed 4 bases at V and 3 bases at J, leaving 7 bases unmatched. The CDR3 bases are TGCGCCAGCAGCGACGGGACAGCCATCAATCAGCCCCAGCATTTT. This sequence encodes CASSDGTAINQPQHF.

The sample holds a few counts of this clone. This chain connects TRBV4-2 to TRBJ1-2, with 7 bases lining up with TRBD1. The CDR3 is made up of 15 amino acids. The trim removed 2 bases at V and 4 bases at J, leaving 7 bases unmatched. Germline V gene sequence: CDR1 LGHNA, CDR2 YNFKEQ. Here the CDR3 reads CASSQPQTGTYGYTF. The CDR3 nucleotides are TGTGCCAGCAGCCAACCTCAGACAGGGACCTATGGCTACACCTTC.

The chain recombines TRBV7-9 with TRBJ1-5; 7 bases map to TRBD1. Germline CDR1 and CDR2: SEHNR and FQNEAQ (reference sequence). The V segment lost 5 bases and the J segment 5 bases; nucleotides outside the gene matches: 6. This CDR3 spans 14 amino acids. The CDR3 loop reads CASSTDREDQPQHF. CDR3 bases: TGTGCCAGCAGCACAGACAGGGAAGATCAGCCCCAGCATTTT.

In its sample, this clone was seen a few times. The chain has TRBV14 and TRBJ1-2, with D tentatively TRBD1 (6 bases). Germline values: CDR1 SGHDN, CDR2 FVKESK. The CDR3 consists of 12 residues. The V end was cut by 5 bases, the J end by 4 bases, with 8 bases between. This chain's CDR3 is CASSGTIYGYTF. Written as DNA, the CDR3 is TGTGCCAGCAGCGGGACAATCTATGGCTACACCTTC.

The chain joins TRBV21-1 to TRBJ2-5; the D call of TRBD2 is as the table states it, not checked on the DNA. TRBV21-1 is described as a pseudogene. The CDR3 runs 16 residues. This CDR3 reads CASSKISGGEVETQYF. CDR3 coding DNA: TGTGCCAGCAGCAAAATAAGCGGCGGGGAGGTGGAGACCCAGTACTTC.

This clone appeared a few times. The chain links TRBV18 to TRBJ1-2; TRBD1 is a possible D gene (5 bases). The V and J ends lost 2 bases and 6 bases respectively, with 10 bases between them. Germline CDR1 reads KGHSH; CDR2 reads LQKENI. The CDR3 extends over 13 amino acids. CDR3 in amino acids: CASSPVEGDGYTF. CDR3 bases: TGTGCCAGCTCACCAGTGGAAGGGGATGGCTACACCTTC.

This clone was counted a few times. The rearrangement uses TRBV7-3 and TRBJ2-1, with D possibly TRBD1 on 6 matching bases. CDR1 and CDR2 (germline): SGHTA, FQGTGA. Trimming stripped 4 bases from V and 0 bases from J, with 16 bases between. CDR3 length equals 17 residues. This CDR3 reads CASSSARGTSSYNEQFF. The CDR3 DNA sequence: TGTGCCAGCAGCTCCGCCCGTGGGACAAGCTCCTACAATGAGCAGTTCTTC.

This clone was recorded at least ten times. The CDR3 DNA follows: TGTGCCAGCAGCCGCTCACTAGCGGAAACAGATACGCAGTATTTT. As protein: CASSRSLAETDTQYF. The chain links TRBV4-2 to TRBJ2-3; TRBD2 matches at 8 bases. CDR3 length equals 15 residues. Germline-derived CDR1 and CDR2 are LGHNA and YNFKEQ. Losses at the gene ends were 4 bases for V and 3 bases for J; bases not matched to a gene: 6.

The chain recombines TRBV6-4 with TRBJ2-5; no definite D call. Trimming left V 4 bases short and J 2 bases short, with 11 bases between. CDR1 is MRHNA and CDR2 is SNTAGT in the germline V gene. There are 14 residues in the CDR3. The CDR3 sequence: CASSAPSQQETQYF. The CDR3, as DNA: TGTGCCAGCAGTGCCCCTTCGCAGCAAGAGACCCAGTACTTC.

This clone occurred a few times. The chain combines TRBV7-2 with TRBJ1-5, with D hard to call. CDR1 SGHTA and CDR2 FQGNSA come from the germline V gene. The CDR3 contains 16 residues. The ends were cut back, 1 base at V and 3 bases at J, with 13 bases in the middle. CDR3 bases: TGTGCCAGCAGCTTAGGAATAAGCCGCACCAATCAGCCCCAGCATTTT. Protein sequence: CASSLGISRTNQPQHF.

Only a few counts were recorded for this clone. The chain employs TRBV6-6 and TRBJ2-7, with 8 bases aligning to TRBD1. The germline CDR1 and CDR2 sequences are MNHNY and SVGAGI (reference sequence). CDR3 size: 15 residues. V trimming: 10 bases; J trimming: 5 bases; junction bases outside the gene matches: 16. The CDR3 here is CATNNLGQGSDEQYF. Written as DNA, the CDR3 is TGTGCCACCAACAATCTAGGACAGGGATCGGACGAGCAGTACTTC.

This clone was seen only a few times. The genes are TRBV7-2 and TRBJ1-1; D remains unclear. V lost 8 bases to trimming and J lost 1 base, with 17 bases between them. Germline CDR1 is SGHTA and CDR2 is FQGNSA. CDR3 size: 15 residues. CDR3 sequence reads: CASGPLTTGNTEAFF. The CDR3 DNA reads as TGTGCCAGCGGCCCCCTGACGACGGGGAACACTGAAGCTTTCTTT.

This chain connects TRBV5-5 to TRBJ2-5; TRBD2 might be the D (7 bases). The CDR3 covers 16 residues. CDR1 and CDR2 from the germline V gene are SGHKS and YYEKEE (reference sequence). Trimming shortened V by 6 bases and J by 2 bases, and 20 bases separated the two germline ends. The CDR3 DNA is TGTGCCAGCACCTCTCCAGGGGAGGGGATACAAGAGACCCAGTACTTC. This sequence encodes CASTSPGEGIQETQYF.

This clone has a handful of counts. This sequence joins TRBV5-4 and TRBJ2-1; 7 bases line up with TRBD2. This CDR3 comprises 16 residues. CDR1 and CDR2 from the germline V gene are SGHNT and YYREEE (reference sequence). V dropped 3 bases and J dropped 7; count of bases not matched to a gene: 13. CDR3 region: CASSSSWGGKTNEQFF. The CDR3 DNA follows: TGTGCCAGCAGCTCCTCATGGGGGGGGAAAACTAATGAGCAGTTCTTC.